This T cell receptor beta chain was identified during a study of vaccination and CD4 T cells after COVID-19. General observations from the study: Although the median of SARS-CoV-2-reactive clonotypes rose from about 22 to 38, the change was not significant.

Scientists ran DNA taken from cultured CD4+ T cells through the Oncomine TCR Beta short-read assay for sequencing. One entry per CDR3 protein, called by TCRdb with MiXCR from the PCR reads. The repertoire has approximately 13,000 distinct CDR3 sequences, 27% of them found once; the top ten carry roughly 32%. This clonotype has just a few counts. Its antigen is unidentified. The treatment denotes: roughly 11-day PBMC culture with coronavirus spike peptide pools or control peptides (ViraFEST assay). T cells were expanded with peptide pools, and expanded clonotypes were identified by TCR sequencing. Peptide pools at 9.5 to 10 ug/ml stimulated approximately 2 million PBMCs per well with roughly 9 IU/ml IL-2. Culture proceeded for around ten days, and CD4+ T cells were then isolated by negative selection. The specimen was CD4+ T cells from blood, cultured in vitro, collected before SARS-CoV-2 vaccination. The source is a human donor who received a COVID-19 vaccine.

The CDR3 protein is CASIRGGLGTEAFF. The CDR3 DNA reads TGTGCCAGCATCCGAGGGGGGCTGGGCACTGAAGCTTTCTTT. The chain combines TRBV12-3 or TRBV12-4 with TRBJ1-1; D possibly corresponds to TRBD1 (6 bases). CDR3 size: 14 residues. V was cut by 7 bases and J by 4 bases, with 16 bases left in between.